This T cell receptor beta chain is drawn from a study of tumor and adjacent non-tumor tissue in lung cancer. For the study at large: Samples averaged roughly 4.3 million productive TCRbeta reads each.

Three rounds of nested PCR, following a modified ARM-PCR protocol, produced the TCRbeta library. TCRdb used MiXCR to reprocess the multiplex PCR reads, holding one entry per CDR3 protein. Of about 50,000 distinct CDR3 sequences in the sample, 74% are singletons; the top ten hold 20% to 30%. This clonotype came up a few times. RNA was extracted from bulk tissue without any cell sorting. The normal lung tissue was taken more than 3 cm from the tumor edge. V shed 6 bases and J shed 8 bases, with 16 bases lying between them. Germline V gene lookup returns CDR1 SQVTM and CDR2 ANQGSEA. The CDR3 contains 13 residues.

This chain uses TRBV29-1 with TRBJ2-2; possible D gene TRBD2, 6 bases. This sequence originates from a woman in her sixties or seventies with non-small cell lung cancer. Material for sequencing was distant non-tumor lung tissue. CDR3 sequence: CSVSRDFRGELFF. The CDR3 coding sequence is TGCAGCGTCAGCAGGGACTTCCGGGGGGAGCTGTTTTTT.